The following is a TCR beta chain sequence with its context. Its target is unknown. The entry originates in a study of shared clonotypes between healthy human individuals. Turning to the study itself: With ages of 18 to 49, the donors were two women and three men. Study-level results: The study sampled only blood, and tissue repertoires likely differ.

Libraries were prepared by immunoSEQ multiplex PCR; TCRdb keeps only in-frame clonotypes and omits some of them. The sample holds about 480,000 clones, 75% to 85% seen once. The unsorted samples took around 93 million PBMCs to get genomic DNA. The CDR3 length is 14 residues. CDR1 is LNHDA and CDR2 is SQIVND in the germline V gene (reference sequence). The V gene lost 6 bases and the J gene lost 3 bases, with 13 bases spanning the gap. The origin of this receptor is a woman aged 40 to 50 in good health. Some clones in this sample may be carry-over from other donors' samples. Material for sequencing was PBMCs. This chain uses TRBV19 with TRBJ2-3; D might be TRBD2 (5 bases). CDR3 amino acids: CASRRAAATDTQYF. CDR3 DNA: TGTGCCAGTAGGAGGGCAGCAGCGACAGATACGCAGTATTTT.